This TCR beta chain was identified in a study of control samples from healthy donors and cancer patients. Sequencing was performed with immunoSEQ multiplex PCR; in TCRdb, only in-frame clones are kept and a portion is missing. The table records about 110,000 clones, approximately 90% of them present only once. The CDR3 consists of 15 residues. J gave up 2 bases and V 4 bases, and 6 bases lay outside the gene matches. CDR1 and CDR2 (germline): LGHDT, YNNKEL (reference sequence). The V gene is TRBV3-1 (or the pseudogene TRBV3-2), the J gene TRBJ1-1, with TRBD1 matching over 8 bases. The source of this sequence is a human donor in good health. The donor label of this sample is uncertain. Specimen: blood. The CDR3 coding sequence is TGTGCCAGCAGCCCCCGGACAGGGCCAAACACTGAAGCTTTCTTT. Translating gives CASSPRTGPNTEAFF.